This TCR beta chain was sequenced for a study of blood T cell repertoires in COVID-19. Study background: There were acute and convalescent COVID-19 samples, and they came from the United States, Italy and Spain.

Original processing methods: By means of reference gene primer amplification, nucleated cell counts were estimated. The data were produced by immunoSEQ multiplex PCR, yet TCRdb's version contains in-frame clones alone and is incomplete. V, J and clone size reflect that table, while D and trimming were determined from the DNA. The sample has about 240,000 clones, about 87% seen once. The age range of participants was roughly 18 to 90 years, with residence in about two dozen US areas. This CDR3 has 15 residues. The germline CDR1 and CDR2 sequences are LNHDA and SQIVND (reference sequence). The V end was cut by 3 bases, the J end by 0 bases, with 9 bases between.

The sequenced sample was PBMCs or T cells enriched from blood (not recorded which). The gene calls are TRBV19 and TRBJ1-3; D ambiguous. The receptor was derived from a woman in her twenties or thirties with acute COVID-19. The CDR3 bases are TGTGCCAGTAGTATTCAGGAGGGCTCTGGAAACACCATATATTTT. Translating gives CASSIQEGSGNTIYF.